What follows is one T cell receptor (beta chain) and its context. These data are taken from a study of patients and donors after allogeneic stem cell transplantation. TCRdb used MiXCR to reprocess the RT-PCR reads, holding one entry per CDR3 protein. The repertoire has 57,000 or so distinct CDR3 sequences, about 14% of them found once; the top ten carry roughly a third. Trimming removed 2 bases at V and 6 bases at J, with 7 bases between. Germline assignment: CDR1 SGHRS and CDR2 YFSETQ. The CDR3 contains 12 residues. V and J are TRBV5-1 and TRBJ2-3; no definite D call. Sample: blood, either unsorted or a sorted T cell fraction (not recorded which). This TCR was recovered from a human donor who was either an allogeneic HSCT recipient or a stem cell or donor lymphocyte infusion donor (not recorded which). It is not recorded whose cells these are; they may come from a transplant donor. The CDR3 nucleotides read TGCGCCAGCAGCTTTACCGCGGATACGCAGTATTTT. Its translation is CASSFTADTQYF.